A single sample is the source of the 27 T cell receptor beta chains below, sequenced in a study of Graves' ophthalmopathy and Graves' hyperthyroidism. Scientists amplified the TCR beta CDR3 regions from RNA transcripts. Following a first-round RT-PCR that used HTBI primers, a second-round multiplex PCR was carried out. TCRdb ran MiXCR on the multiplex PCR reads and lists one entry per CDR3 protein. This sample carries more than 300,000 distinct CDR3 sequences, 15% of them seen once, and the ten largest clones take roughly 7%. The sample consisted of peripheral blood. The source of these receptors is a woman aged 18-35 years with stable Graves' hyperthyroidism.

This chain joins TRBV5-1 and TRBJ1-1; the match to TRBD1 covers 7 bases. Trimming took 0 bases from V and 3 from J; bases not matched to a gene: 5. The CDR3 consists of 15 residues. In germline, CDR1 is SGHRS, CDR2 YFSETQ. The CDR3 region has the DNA TGCGCCAGCAGCTTGGCAGGGACAGTGTACACTGAAGCTTTCTTT. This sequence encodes CASSLAGTVYTEAFF.

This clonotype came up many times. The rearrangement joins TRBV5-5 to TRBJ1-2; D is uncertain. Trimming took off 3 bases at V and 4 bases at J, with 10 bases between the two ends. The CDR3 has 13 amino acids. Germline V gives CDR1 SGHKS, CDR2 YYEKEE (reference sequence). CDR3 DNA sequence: TGTGCCAGCAGCTCAGACACTTTCTATGGCTACACCTTC. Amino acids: CASSSDTFYGYTF.

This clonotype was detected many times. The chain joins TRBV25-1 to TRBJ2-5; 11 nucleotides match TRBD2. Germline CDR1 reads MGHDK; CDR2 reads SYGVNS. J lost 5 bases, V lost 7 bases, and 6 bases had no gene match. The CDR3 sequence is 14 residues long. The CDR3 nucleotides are TGTGCCAGCAAGTTTAGCGGGGGGGGTGAGACCCAGTACTTC. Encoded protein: CASKFSGGGETQYF.

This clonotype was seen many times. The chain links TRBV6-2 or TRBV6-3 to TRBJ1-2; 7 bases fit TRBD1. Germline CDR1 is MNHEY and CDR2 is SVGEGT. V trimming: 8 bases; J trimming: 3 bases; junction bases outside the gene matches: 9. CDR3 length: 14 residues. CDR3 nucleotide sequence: TGTGCCAGCGTGCGGGACAGACACTACTATGGCTACACCTTC. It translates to CASVRDRHYYGYTF.

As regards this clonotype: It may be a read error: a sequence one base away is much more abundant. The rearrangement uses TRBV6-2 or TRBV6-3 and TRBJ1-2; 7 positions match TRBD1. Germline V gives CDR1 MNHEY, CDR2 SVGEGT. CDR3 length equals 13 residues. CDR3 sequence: CVSFQGGVYGYTF. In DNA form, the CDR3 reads TGTGTCAGCTTCCAGGGGGGTGTCTATGGCTACACCTTC.

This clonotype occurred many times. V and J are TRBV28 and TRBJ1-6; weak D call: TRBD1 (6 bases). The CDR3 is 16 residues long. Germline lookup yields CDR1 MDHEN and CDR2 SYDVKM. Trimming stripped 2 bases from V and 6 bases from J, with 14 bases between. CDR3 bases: TGTGCCAGCAGTTTACGGGGGGCGCGTGGTAATTCACCCCTCCACTTT. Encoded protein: CASSLRGARGNSPLHF.

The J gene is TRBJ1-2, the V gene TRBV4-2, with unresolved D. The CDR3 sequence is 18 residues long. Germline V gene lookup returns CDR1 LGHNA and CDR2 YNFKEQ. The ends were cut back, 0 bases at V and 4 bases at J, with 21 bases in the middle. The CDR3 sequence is CASSQDSLGYGRPYGYTF. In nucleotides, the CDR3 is TGTGCCAGCAGCCAAGATTCTCTCGGATATGGCAGACCCTATGGCTACACCTTC.

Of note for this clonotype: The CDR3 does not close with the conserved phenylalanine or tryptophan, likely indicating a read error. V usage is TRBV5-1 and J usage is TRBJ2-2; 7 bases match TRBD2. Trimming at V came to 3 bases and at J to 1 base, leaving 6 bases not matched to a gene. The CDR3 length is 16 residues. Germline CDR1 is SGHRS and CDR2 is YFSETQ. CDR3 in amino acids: CASSSGLAGNTGELFL. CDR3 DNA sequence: TGCGCCAGCAGCTCAGGATTAGCGGGGAACACCGGGGAGCTGTTTCTT.

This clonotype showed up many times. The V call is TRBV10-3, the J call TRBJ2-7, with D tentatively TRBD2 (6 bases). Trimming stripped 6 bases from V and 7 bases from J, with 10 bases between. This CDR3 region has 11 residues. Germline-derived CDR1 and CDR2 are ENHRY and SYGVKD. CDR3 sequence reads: CAISPGGEQYF. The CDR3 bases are TGTGCCATCAGCCCTGGGGGGGAGCAGTACTTC.

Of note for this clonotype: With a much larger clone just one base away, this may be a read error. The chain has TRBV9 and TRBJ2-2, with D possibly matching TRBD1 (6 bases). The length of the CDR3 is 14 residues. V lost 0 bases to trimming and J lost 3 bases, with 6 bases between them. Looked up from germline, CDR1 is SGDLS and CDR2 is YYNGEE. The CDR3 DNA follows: TGTGCCAGCAGCGTAGGGACAGACACCGGGGAGCTGTTTTTT. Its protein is CASSVGTDTGELFF.

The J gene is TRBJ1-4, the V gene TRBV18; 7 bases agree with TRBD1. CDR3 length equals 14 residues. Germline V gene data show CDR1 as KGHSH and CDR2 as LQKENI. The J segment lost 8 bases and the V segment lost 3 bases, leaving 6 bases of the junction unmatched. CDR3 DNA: TGTGCCAGCTCACCGACAGGGATAAAGGAAAAACTGTTTTTT. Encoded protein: CASSPTGIKEKLFF.

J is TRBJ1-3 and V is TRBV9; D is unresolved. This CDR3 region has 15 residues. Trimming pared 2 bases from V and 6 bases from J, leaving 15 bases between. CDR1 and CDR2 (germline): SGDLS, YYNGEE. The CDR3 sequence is CASSVDAFLENTIYF. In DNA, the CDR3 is TGTGCCAGCAGCGTGGATGCGTTTCTGGAAAACACCATATATTTT.

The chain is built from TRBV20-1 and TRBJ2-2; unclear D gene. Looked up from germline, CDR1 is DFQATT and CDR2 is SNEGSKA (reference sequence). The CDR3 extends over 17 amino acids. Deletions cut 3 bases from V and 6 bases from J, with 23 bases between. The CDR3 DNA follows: TGCAGTGCTAGTGTCCCACGAGGTAGCCCGTACCCCGGGGAGCTGTTTTTT. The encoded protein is CSASVPRGSPYPGELFF.

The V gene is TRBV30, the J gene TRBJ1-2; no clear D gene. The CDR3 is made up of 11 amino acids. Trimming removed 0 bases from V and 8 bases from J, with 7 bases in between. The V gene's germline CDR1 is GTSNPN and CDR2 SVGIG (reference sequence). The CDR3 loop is CAWSVQGGYTF. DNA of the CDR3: TGTGCCTGGAGTGTACAAGGGGGCTACACCTTC. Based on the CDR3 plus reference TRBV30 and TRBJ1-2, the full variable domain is SQTIHQWPATLVQPVGSPLSLECTVEGTSNPNLYWYRQAAGRGLQLLFYSVGIGQISSEVPQNLSASRPQDRQFILSSKKLLLSDSGFYLCAWSVQGGYTFGSGTRLTVV.

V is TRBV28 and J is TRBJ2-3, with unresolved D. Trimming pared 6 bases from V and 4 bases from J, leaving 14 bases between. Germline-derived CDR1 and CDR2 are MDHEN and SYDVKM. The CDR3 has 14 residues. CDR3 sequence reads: CASSQDPVSDTQYF. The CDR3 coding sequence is TGTGCCAGCAGCCAAGACCCGGTTTCAGATACGCAGTATTTT.

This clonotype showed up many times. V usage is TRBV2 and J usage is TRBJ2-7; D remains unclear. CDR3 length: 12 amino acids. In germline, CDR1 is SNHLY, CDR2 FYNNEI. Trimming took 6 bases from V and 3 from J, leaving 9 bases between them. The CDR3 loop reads CASSRNIYEQYF. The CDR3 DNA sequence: TGTGCCAGCAGCCGAAACATCTACGAGCAGTACTTC.

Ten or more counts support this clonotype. The DNA of the CDR3 is TGTGCTAGCCTACGTGAAGTCGGCAATCAGCCCCAGCATTTT. This encodes CASLREVGNQPQHF. This chain uses TRBV12-5 with TRBJ1-5; D unresolved. CDR1 is LGHNT, CDR2 FRNRAP, per germline. V was shortened by 9 bases and J by 2 bases, with 14 bases between the two germline ends. The CDR3 has 14 residues.

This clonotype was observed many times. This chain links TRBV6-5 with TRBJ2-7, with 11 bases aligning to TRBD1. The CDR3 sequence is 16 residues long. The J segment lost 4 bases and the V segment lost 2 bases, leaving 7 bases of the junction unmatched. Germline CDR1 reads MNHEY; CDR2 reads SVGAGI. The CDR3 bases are TGTGCCAGCAGTTACGTCGGGACAGGGGGGAAGTACGAGCAGTACTTC. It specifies CASSYVGTGGKYEQYF.

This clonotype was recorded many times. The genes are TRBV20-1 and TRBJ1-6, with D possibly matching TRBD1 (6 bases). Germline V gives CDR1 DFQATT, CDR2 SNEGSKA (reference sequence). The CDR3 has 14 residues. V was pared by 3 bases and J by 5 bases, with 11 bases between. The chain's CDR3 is CSASGGPHNSPLHF. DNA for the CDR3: TGCAGTGCTAGTGGGGGGCCCCATAATTCACCCCTCCACTTT.

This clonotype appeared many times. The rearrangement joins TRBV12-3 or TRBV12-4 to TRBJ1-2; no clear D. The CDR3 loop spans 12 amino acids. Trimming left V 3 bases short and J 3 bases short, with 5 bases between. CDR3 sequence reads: CASSFRDYGYTF. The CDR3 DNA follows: TGTGCCAGCAGTTTTAGGGACTATGGCTACACCTTC.

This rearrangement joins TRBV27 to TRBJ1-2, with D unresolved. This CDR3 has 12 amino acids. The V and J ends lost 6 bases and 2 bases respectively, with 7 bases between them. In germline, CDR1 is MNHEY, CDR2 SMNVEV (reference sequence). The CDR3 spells CASRADNYGYTF. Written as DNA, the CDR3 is TGTGCCAGCAGGGCCGACAACTATGGCTACACCTTC.

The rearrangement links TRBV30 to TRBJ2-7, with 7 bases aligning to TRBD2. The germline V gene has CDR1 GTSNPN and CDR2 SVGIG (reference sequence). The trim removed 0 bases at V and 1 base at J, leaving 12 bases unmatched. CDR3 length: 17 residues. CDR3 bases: TGTGCCTGGAGTGTAGATCCGGGACTAACTTGGTCCTACGAGCAGTACTTC. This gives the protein CAWSVDPGLTWSYEQYF. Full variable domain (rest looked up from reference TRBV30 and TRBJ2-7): SQTIHQWPATLVQPVGSPLSLECTVEGTSNPNLYWYRQAAGRGLQLLFYSVGIGQISSEVPQNLSASRPQDRQFILSSKKLLLSDSGFYLCAWSVDPGLTWSYEQYFGPGTRLTVT.

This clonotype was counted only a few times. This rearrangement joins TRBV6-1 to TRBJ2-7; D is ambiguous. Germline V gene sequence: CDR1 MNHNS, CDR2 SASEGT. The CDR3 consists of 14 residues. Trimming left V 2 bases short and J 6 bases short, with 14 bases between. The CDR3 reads CASSENESLGEQYF. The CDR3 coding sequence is TGTGCCAGCAGTGAAAATGAGTCGCTCGGCGAGCAGTACTTC.

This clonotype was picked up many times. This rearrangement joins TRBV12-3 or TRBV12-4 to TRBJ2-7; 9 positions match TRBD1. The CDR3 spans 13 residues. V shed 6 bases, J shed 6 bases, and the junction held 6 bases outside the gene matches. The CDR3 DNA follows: TGTGCCAGCAGCATGGGGACAGGGTTCGAGCAGTACTTC. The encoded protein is CASSMGTGFEQYF.

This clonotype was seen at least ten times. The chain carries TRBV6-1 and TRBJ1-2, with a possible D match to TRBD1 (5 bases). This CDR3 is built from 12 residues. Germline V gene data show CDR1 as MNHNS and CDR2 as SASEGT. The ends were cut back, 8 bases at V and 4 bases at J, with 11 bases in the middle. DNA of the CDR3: TGTGCCAGCGGGCGGGGGACCTATGGCTACACCTTC. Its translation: CASGRGTYGYTF.

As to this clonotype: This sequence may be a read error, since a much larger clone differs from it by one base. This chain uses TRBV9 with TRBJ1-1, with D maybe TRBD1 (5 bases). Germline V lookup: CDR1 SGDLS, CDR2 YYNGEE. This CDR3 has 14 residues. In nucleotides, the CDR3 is TGTGCCAGCTGCGTAGGGGCCCGGAGCACTGAAGCTTTCTTT. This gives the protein CASCVGARSTEAFF.

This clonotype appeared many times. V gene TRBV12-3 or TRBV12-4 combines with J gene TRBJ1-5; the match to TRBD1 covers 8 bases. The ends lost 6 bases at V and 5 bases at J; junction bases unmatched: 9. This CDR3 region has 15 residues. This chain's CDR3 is CASRTGGEVHQPQHF. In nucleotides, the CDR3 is TGTGCCAGCAGAACAGGGGGGGAGGTGCATCAGCCCCAGCATTTT.